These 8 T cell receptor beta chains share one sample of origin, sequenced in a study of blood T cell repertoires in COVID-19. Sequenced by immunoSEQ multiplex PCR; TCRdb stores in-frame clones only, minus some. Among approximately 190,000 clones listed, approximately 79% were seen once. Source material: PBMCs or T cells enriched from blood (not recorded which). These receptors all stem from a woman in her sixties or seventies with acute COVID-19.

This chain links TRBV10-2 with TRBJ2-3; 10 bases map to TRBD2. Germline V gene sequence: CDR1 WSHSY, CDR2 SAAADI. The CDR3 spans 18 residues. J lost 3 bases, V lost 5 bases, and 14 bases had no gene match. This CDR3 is CASSWASGGEGATDTQYF. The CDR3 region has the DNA TGCGCCAGCAGTTGGGCTAGCGGGGGCGAGGGGGCAACAGATACGCAGTATTTT.

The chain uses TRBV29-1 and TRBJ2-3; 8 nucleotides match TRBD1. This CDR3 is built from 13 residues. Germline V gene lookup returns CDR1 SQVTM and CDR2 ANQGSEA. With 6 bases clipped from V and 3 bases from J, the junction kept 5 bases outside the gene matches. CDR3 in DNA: TGCAGCGTCACGCAGGGGGCGACAGATACGCAGTATTTT. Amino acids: CSVTQGATDTQYF.

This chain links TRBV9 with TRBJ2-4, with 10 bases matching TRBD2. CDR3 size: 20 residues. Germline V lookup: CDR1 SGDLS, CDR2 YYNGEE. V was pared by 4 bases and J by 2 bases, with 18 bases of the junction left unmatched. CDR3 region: CASSPKRNSGRPGTKNIQYF. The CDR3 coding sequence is TGTGCCAGCAGCCCGAAGAGGAATAGCGGGAGGCCCGGAACCAAAAACATTCAGTACTTC.

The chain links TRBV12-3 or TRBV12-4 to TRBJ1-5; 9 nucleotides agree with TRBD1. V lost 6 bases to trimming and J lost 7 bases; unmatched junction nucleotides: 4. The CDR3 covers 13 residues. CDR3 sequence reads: CASRGQGGQPQHF. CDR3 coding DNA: TGTGCCAGCAGGGGACAGGGTGGGCAGCCCCAGCATTTT.

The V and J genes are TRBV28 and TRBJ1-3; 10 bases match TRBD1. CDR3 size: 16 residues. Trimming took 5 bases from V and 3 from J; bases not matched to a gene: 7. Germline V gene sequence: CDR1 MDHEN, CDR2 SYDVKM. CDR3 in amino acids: CASSRGTGVFGNTIYF. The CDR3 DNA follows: TGTGCCAGCAGTCGGGGGACAGGGGTCTTTGGAAACACCATATATTTT.

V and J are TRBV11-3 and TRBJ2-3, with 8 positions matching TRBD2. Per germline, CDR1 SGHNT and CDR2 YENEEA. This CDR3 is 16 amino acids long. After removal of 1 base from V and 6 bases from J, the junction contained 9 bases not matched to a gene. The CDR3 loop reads CASSLGSSGGRDTQYF. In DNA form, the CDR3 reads TGTGCCAGCAGCTTAGGATCAAGCGGCGGGAGGGATACGCAGTATTTT.

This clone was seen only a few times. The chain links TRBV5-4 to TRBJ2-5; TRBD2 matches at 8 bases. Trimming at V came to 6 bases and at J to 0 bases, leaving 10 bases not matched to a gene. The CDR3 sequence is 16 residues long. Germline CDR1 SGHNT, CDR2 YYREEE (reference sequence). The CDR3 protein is CASTVTAGGYQETQYF. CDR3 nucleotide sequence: TGTGCCAGCACCGTTACGGCGGGGGGATACCAAGAGACCCAGTACTTC.

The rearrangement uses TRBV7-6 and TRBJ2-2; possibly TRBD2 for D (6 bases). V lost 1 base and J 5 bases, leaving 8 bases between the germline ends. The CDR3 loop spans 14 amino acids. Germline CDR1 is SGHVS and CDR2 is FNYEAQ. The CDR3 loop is CASSLGGETGELFF. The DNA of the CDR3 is TGTGCCAGCAGCTTAGGGGGGGAGACCGGGGAGCTGTTTTTT. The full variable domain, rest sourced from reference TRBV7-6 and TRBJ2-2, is GAGVSQSPRYKVTKRGQDVALRCDPISGHVSLYWYRQALGQGPEFLTYFNYEAQQDKSGLPNDRFSAERPEGSISTLTIQRTEQRDSAMYRCASSLGGETGELFFGEGSRLTVL.